The T cell receptor (beta chain) under discussion was sequenced for a study of CD8 T cells in Susac syndrome. Study-level information: Patients with Susac syndrome had blood drawn and were at that point therapy-naive, on corticosteroids, or on intravenous immunoglobulin alone.

The RNA input was roughly 0.45 to 1 ug, and it was reverse transcribed with random hexamers. TCRdb re-analysed the immunoSEQ multiplex PCR reads in MiXCR, keeping a single row per CDR3 protein. The table shows approximately 150,000 distinct CDR3 sequences, with almost 96% occurring only once. Trimming left V 5 bases short and J 6 bases short, with 19 bases between. The CDR3 runs to 15 residues. Per the germline V gene, CDR1 is KGHSH and CDR2 is LQKENI. This TCR came from a human donor with Susac syndrome. The chain has TRBV18 and TRBJ1-1, with a tentative D call TRBD1 (6 bases). Material for sequencing was CD4+ T cells from PBMCs. The CDR3 reads CASSDDRRGKAEAFF. The CDR3 DNA follows: TGTGCCAGCTCAGATGACAGGCGGGGGAAGGCTGAAGCTTTCTTT.